The clone carrying this T cell receptor beta chain was found a few times. One junction end does not reproduce the germline sequence, and a read error may be involved. According to the study, genomic DNA was the template for TCR beta VDJ and CDR3 profiling. TCRdb reprocessed the reads with MiXCR, giving one entry per CDR3 protein. Of 74,000 or so distinct CDR3 sequences in the sample, roughly 50% are singletons; the top ten hold around 8%. The sample is drawn from a study of CD8+CD57+ T cells in acquired aplastic anemia. The germline CDR1 and CDR2 sequences are SQVTM and ANQGSEA. CDR3 size: 13 residues.

The chain joins TRBV29-1 to TRBJ2-7; D tentatively fits TRBD1 or TRBD2 (7 bases each). Sequenced sample: sorted CD4+, CD8+, or CD8+CD57+ T cells (not recorded which) from PBMCs. This clonotype was sampled from a human donor in good health, serving as a control. The chain's CDR3 is CSVDKQGGYGQYF. CDR3 bases: TGCAGCGTTGATAAGCAGGGGGGGTACGGGCAGTACTTC.